One and the same sample provided the 14 T cell receptor beta chains below, sequenced in a study of OX40 agonist ivuxolimab in advanced cancers. TCRdb's table, derived via immunoSEQ multiplex PCR, lists solely in-frame clones and lacks some. The sample shows 52,000 or so clones, under 95% of them seen only once. The sequencing here drew on CD4+ or CD8+ T cells sorted from blood, taken in a trial of the OX40 agonist ivuxolimab. The receptors were gathered from an adult with an advanced solid tumor such as melanoma, head and neck, liver or kidney cancer.

The chain couples TRBV28 to TRBJ2-1; 7 nucleotides align to TRBD1. Germline trimming cut 7 bases from V and 7 bases from J; bases unmatched to any gene: 4. Germline values: CDR1 MDHEN, CDR2 SYDVKM. The CDR3 is made up of 12 amino acids. For the CDR3, the DNA is TGTGCCAGCAACAAACAGGGGAATGAGCAGTTCTTC. Translation: CASNKQGNEQFF.

This sequence joins TRBV2 and TRBJ2-2, with 8 bases aligning to TRBD1. J was trimmed by 6 bases and V by 7 bases; bases with no gene match: 7. CDR3 length: 14 amino acids. Germline CDR1 and CDR2: SNHLY and FYNNEI. CDR3 nucleotides: TGTGCCAGCACAGAGGACAGGGACGCCGGGGAGCTGTTTTTT. Translating it yields CASTEDRDAGELFF. The complete variable domain, with remaining parts taken from reference TRBV2 and TRBJ2-2, reads EPEVTQTPSHQVTQMGQEVILRCVPISNHLYFYWYRQILGQKVEFLVSFYNNEISEKSEIFDDQFSVERPDGSNFTLKIRSTKLEDSAMYFCASTEDRDAGELFFGEGSRLTVL.

This chain connects TRBV2 to TRBJ2-1; TRBD2 matches 11 bases. Unmatched junction bases numbered 7, after V lost 9 bases and J lost 6 bases. CDR1 is SNHLY, CDR2 FYNNEI, per germline. There are 14 residues in the CDR3. The CDR3 here is CARPTSGTSNEQFF. CDR3 coding DNA: TGTGCCAGGCCGACTAGCGGGACCTCCAATGAGCAGTTCTTC.

V gene TRBV19 combines with J gene TRBJ2-7; the match to TRBD1 covers 9 bases. The germline V gene encodes CDR1 LNHDA and CDR2 SQIVND (reference sequence). V dropped 7 bases and J dropped 6; count of bases not matched to a gene: 13. CDR3 length: 15 residues. The CDR3 sequence: CASTLPMRQGGEQYF. In DNA form, the CDR3 reads TGTGCCAGTACCCTCCCCATGAGACAGGGGGGCGAGCAGTACTTC.

The chain couples TRBV19 to TRBJ2-7; 9 nucleotides match TRBD1. Looked up from germline, CDR1 is LNHDA and CDR2 is SQIVND (reference sequence). The CDR3 has 12 residues. The J segment lost 3 bases and the V segment lost 11 bases, leaving 5 bases of the junction unmatched. The CDR3: CASGTGYYEQYF. In DNA, the CDR3 is TGTGCCTCGGGGACAGGGTACTACGAGCAGTACTTC.

V usage is TRBV29-1 and J usage is TRBJ2-1, with no clear D. V lost 4 bases and J lost 9, with 10 bases in between. The length of the CDR3 is 11 residues. CDR1 is SQVTM and CDR2 is ANQGSEA in the germline V gene. The CDR3 reads CSVAGPGEQFF. CDR3 in DNA: TGCAGCGTTGCTGGTCCGGGTGAGCAGTTCTTC.

The chain uses TRBV4-2 and TRBJ1-1; tentatively, D is TRBD1 (5 bases). Germline-derived CDR1 and CDR2 are LGHNA and YNFKEQ. The CDR3 is 12 residues long. Trimming left V 4 bases short and J 5 bases short, with 8 bases between. The CDR3 DNA reads as TGTGCCAGCAGCCGGGGGGGGACTGAAGCTTTCTTT. This gives the protein CASSRGGTEAFF.

The V call is TRBV7-2, the J call TRBJ2-3; possibly TRBD2 for D (5 bases). The CDR3 loop spans 17 amino acids. The germline CDR1 and CDR2 sequences are SGHTA and FQGNSA. The V gene lost 0 bases and the J gene lost 2 bases, with 15 bases spanning the gap. The CDR3 sequence is CASSLAGYGLNTDTQYF. Written as DNA, the CDR3 is TGTGCCAGCAGCTTAGCGGGGTATGGACTGAACACAGATACGCAGTATTTT. The whole variable domain, filled in from reference TRBV7-2 and TRBJ2-3, reads GAGVSQSPSNKVTEKGKDVELRCDPISGHTALYWYRQSLGQGLEFLIYFQGNSAPDKSGLPSDRFSAERTGGSVSTLTIQRTQQEDSAVYLCASSLAGYGLNTDTQYFGPGTRLTVL.

The rearrangement links TRBV11-3 to TRBJ2-5; 9 nucleotides align to TRBD1. The CDR3 extends over 16 amino acids. The germline gives CDR1 SGHNT, CDR2 YENEEA. Trimming cost V 5 bases and J 5 bases; bases outside gene matches: 12. The chain's CDR3 is CASSGEGGQGEETQYF. CDR3 sequence (DNA): TGTGCCAGCAGCGGAGAGGGGGGACAGGGTGAGGAGACCCAGTACTTC.

The rearrangement uses TRBV4-3 and TRBJ1-2, with a possible D match to TRBD1 (6 bases). Germline-derived CDR1 and CDR2 are LGHNA and YSLEER. Deletions cut 4 bases from V and 2 bases from J, with 17 bases between. The CDR3 has 16 residues. The DNA for the CDR3 is TGCGCCAGCAGCCCCTTTCAGTCAGGGGTAAACTATGGCTACACCTTC. Translating gives CASSPFQSGVNYGYTF.

This clone was counted a single time. The chain employs TRBV7-2 and TRBJ2-7; 14 nucleotides line up with TRBD2. Trimming at V came to 5 bases and at J to 7 bases, leaving 7 bases not matched to a gene. The germline gives CDR1 SGHTA, CDR2 FQGNSA. The CDR3 is 15 amino acids. This CDR3 is CASSPWTSGGREQYF. Here the CDR3 DNA reads TGTGCCAGCAGCCCCTGGACTAGCGGGGGGCGGGAGCAGTACTTC.

The chain couples TRBV28 to TRBJ2-7; maybe TRBD1 (5 bases). Deletions cut 3 bases from V and 0 bases from J, with 9 bases between. In germline, CDR1 is MDHEN, CDR2 SYDVKM. The CDR3 consists of 14 residues. CDR3 sequence (DNA): TGTGCCAGCAGTTTGGCAGGGTTCTCCTACGAGCAGTACTTC. Its translation: CASSLAGFSYEQYF. Full variable domain (missing parts from reference TRBV28 and TRBJ2-7): DVKVTQSSRYLVKRTGEKVFLECVQDMDHENMFWYRQDPGLGLRLIYFSYDVKMKEKGDIPEGYSVSREKKERFSLILESASTNQTSMYLCASSLAGFSYEQYFGPGTRLTVT.

The chain carries TRBV27 and TRBJ2-7; tentatively, D is TRBD1 (5 bases). The CDR3 extends over 14 amino acids. From germline, CDR1 is MNHEY and CDR2 SMNVEV (reference sequence). V dropped 3 bases and J dropped 5 bases, with 14 bases sitting between them. This CDR3 reads CASSFTGVSDEQYF. In DNA form, the CDR3 reads TGTGCCAGCAGTTTCACAGGAGTCTCTGACGAGCAGTACTTC.

The V call is TRBV27, the J call TRBJ1-5; D unresolved. Germline V gene sequence: CDR1 MNHEY, CDR2 SMNVEV (reference sequence). This CDR3 is 13 amino acids long. The germline V and J ends were trimmed by 2 bases and 5 bases, with 7 bases remaining between them. CDR3 nucleotides: TGTGCCAGCAGTTTAGACGGGTATCAGCCCCAGCATTTT. Protein product: CASSLDGYQPQHF.